These 32 T cell receptor beta chains were all obtained from the same sample, sequenced in a study of glioma-infiltrating T cells after dendritic cell vaccination. Some clones are missing from TCRdb's copy, which holds only in-frame ones; the method was immunoSEQ multiplex PCR. The table records tens of thousands of clones, more than 75% of them present only once. Sequencing was performed on blood, taken before dendritic cell vaccination. These TCRs come from a human donor with glioblastoma.

The J gene is TRBJ2-5, the V gene TRBV14, with TRBD2 matching 7 bases. The trim removed 1 base at V and 1 base at J, leaving 6 bases unmatched. The CDR3 contains 16 residues. CDR1 and CDR2 from the germline V gene are SGHDN and FVKESK. CDR3 in DNA: TGTGCCAGCAGCCAAGGGAACGGACTAGGCCAAGAGACCCAGTACTTC. Encoded protein: CASSQGNGLGQETQYF.

In its sample, this clone was seen once. V usage is TRBV18 and J usage is TRBJ1-3; the match to TRBD1 covers 11 bases. The CDR3 is 17 residues long. The germline V gene encodes CDR1 KGHSH and CDR2 LQKENI. V shed 3 bases, J shed 4 bases, and the junction held 8 bases outside the gene matches. Here the CDR3 reads CASSPDRGPEYGNTIYF. The DNA of the CDR3 is TGTGCCAGCTCACCGGACAGGGGGCCTGAATACGGAAACACCATATATTTT. Combining the CDR3 with reference TRBV18 and TRBJ1-3 gives the whole variable domain NAGVMQNPRHLVRRRGQEARLRCSPMKGHSHVYWYRQLPEEGLKFMVYLQKENIIDESGMPKERFSAEFPKEGPSILRIQQVVRGDSAAYFCASSPDRGPEYGNTIYFGEGSWLTVV.

This clone was picked up a small number of times. J is TRBJ1-2 and V is TRBV2; the match to TRBD1 covers 7 bases. Germline loops: CDR1 SNHLY, CDR2 FYNNEI. The J segment lost 5 bases and the V segment lost 9 bases, leaving 9 bases of the junction unmatched. This CDR3 region has 13 residues. DNA for the CDR3: TGTGCCAGTGGGGTGGGACAGAGATATGGCTACACCTTC. Its protein is CASGVGQRYGYTF.

The chain combines TRBV6-5 with TRBJ2-6; the D gene is possibly TRBD1 (5 bases). This CDR3 region has 14 residues. Germline-derived CDR1 and CDR2 are MNHEY and SVGAGI. V was pared by 4 bases and J by 3 bases, with 7 bases between. The CDR3 region is CASSFRGGANVLTF. The CDR3 DNA sequence: TGTGCCAGCAGTTTTAGGGGTGGGGCCAACGTCCTGACTTTC.

The rearrangement links TRBV4-1 to TRBJ2-7; 10 nucleotides line up with TRBD1. The CDR3 has 12 residues. CDR1 MGHRA and CDR2 YSYEKL come from the germline V gene. The J segment lost 13 bases and the V segment lost 0 bases, leaving 3 bases of the junction unmatched. DNA of the CDR3: TGCGCCAGCAGCCAAGAGGGGACAGGGGAATACTTC. Its translation: CASSQEGTGEYF.

This clone occurred a few times. This chain joins TRBV7-2 and TRBJ1-1, with D maybe TRBD1 (5 bases). This CDR3 is 14 amino acids long. Trimming took off 5 bases at V and 3 bases at J, with 13 bases between the two ends. The germline V gene encodes CDR1 SGHTA and CDR2 FQGNSA. The CDR3 sequence: CASSVTGSHTEAFF. CDR3 DNA sequence: TGTGCCAGCAGCGTCACAGGATCGCACACTGAAGCTTTCTTT.

The V gene is TRBV15, the J gene TRBJ1-3; D call uncertain. Germline V gives CDR1 LNHNV, CDR2 YYDKDF (reference sequence). The CDR3 is 12 residues long. The V gene lost 5 bases and the J gene lost 8 bases, with 10 bases spanning the gap. CDR3 sequence reads: CATSQFGDTIYF. The DNA of the CDR3 is TGTGCCACCAGCCAATTCGGAGACACCATATATTTT.

The CDR3 coding sequence is TGCGCCAGCAGTGAAGACAGGGGGAGGGTAGCTTTCTTT. As protein: CASSEDRGRVAFF. This rearrangement joins TRBV10-2 to TRBJ1-1, with 9 bases that match TRBD1. V dropped 3 bases and J dropped 10; count of bases not matched to a gene: 6. The CDR3 is 13 residues long. Looked up from germline, CDR1 is WSHSY and CDR2 is SAAADI.

The J gene is TRBJ2-5, the V gene TRBV7-9; 9 bases are a match to TRBD2. CDR3 length: 16 amino acids. Germline CDR1 SEHNR, CDR2 FQNEAQ (reference sequence). V trimming: 4 bases; J trimming: 5 bases; junction bases outside the gene matches: 11. The CDR3 region is CASSSPFSGSGETQYF. CDR3 bases: TGTGCCAGCAGCTCCCCCTTTAGCGGGAGTGGCGAGACCCAGTACTTC.

The rearrangement uses TRBV6-5 and TRBJ1-2; a weak D match, TRBD1 (6 bases). Germline values: CDR1 MNHEY, CDR2 SVGAGI. The germline V and J ends were trimmed by 2 bases and 8 bases, with 21 bases remaining between them. This CDR3 comprises 16 residues. The CDR3 nucleotides are TGTGCCAGCAGTTACACCTGGGACAAGGGGATAGGAGGCTACACCTTC. Amino acids: CASSYTWDKGIGGYTF.

Notes on this clone: Other DNA sequences in this sample translate to the same CDR3. The rearrangement links TRBV5-1 to TRBJ2-3, with D maybe TRBD2 (6 bases). The germline gives CDR1 SGHRS, CDR2 YFSETQ. The CDR3 extends over 15 amino acids. The germline V and J ends were trimmed by 4 bases and 3 bases, with 15 bases remaining between them. CDR3 DNA: TGCGCCAGCAGCCCCGGGACTGGGGGTACAGATACGCAGTATTTT. Translated, it gives CASSPGTGGTDTQYF.

The V call is TRBV5-1, the J call TRBJ2-7; 8 nucleotides match TRBD1. Germline CDR1 SGHRS, CDR2 YFSETQ. This CDR3 is 14 amino acids long. After removal of 2 bases from V and 1 base from J, the junction contained 2 bases not matched to a gene. The CDR3 region is CASSLDRGSYEQYF. Written as DNA, the CDR3 is TGCGCCAGCAGCTTAGACAGGGGATCCTACGAGCAGTACTTC.

This clone was recorded once. V and J are TRBV9 and TRBJ2-2; TRBD1 might be the D (6 bases). CDR1 is SGDLS, CDR2 YYNGEE, per germline. The ends were cut back, 0 bases at V and 5 bases at J, with 14 bases in the middle. There are 16 residues in the CDR3. The CDR3 nucleotides are TGTGCCAGCAGCGTAGCGCAGGGGAGTAGAACCGGGGAGCTGTTTTTT. It translates to CASSVAQGSRTGELFF.

The V and J genes are TRBV30 and TRBJ2-3, with 7 nucleotides matching TRBD2. This CDR3 region has 15 residues. CDR1 is GTSNPN, CDR2 SVGIG, per germline (reference sequence). The ends lost 3 bases at V and 5 bases at J; junction bases unmatched: 11. In DNA form, the CDR3 reads TGTGCCTGGAGGTTGTGGGAGGGAGGGAGAGATACGCAGTATTTT. Its translation is CAWRLWEGGRDTQYF.

The table lists this clone with a count of one. The chain couples TRBV20-1 to TRBJ2-7, with D possibly TRBD2 on 6 matching bases. The V and J ends lost 5 bases and 3 bases respectively, with 8 bases between them. The CDR3 is 11 amino acids. The germline gives CDR1 DFQATT, CDR2 SNEGSKA (reference sequence). The CDR3 region has the DNA TGCAGTGCTTCGGGGGACTACGAGCAGTACTTC. It is translated as CSASGDYEQYF.

CDR3: CASSLPGPYEQYF. Here the CDR3 DNA reads TGCGCCAGCAGTCTTCCGGGTCCCTACGAGCAGTACTTC. The chain links TRBV5-1 to TRBJ2-7; no firm D call. CDR1 and CDR2 (germline): SGHRS, YFSETQ. The CDR3 totals 13 residues. The V and J ends lost 5 bases and 2 bases respectively, with 11 bases between them. The whole variable domain, filled in from reference TRBV5-1 and TRBJ2-7, reads KAGVTQTPRYLIKTRGQQVTLSCSPISGHRSVSWYQQTPGQGLQFLFEYFSETQRNKGNFPGRFSGRQFSNSRSEMNVSTLELGDSALYLCASSLPGPYEQYFGPGTRLTVT.

The CDR3, as DNA: TGTGCCAGTATAGACAGCTTGAACACTGAAGCTTTCTTT. It encodes CASIDSLNTEAFF. The chain couples TRBV18 to TRBJ1-1; a weak D match, TRBD1 (5 bases). Germline V gene sequence: CDR1 KGHSH, CDR2 LQKENI. The V gene lost 9 bases and the J gene lost 0 bases, with 11 bases spanning the gap. The CDR3 sequence is 13 residues long.

In this sample, this clone turned up once. CDR3 bases: TGTGCCAGCAGCAGCGGGACAGGGCTCAATCAGCCCCAGCATTTT. Translated, it gives CASSSGTGLNQPQHF. The chain uses TRBV6-6 and TRBJ1-5; 9 nucleotides align to TRBD1. V lost 6 bases, J lost 3 bases, and 6 bases stayed unmatched. The CDR3 is made up of 15 amino acids. In germline, CDR1 is MNHNY, CDR2 SVGAGI (reference sequence).

This rearrangement joins TRBV7-3 to TRBJ2-7; 13 bases map to TRBD2. The CDR3 has 16 amino acids. The V gene's germline CDR1 is SGHTA and CDR2 FQGTGA. The trim removed 5 bases at V and 6 bases at J, leaving 10 bases unmatched. The CDR3 loop reads CASSQTSGRVPREQYF. CDR3 coding DNA: TGTGCCAGCAGCCAAACTAGCGGGAGGGTCCCTCGCGAGCAGTACTTC.

The chain links TRBV4-1 to TRBJ2-5; D is undetermined. Germline-derived CDR1 and CDR2 are MGHRA and YSYEKL. The germline V and J ends were trimmed by 1 base and 3 bases, with 6 bases remaining between them. CDR3 length equals 13 residues. CDR3 bases: TGCGCCAGCAGCCAAGCCCCGGAAGAGACCCAGTACTTC. Its protein is CASSQAPEETQYF.

The chain recombines TRBV11-3 with TRBJ2-6; D possibly corresponds to TRBD1 (5 bases). The CDR3 consists of 15 residues. Germline V gene sequence: CDR1 SGHNT, CDR2 YENEEA. V shed 7 bases and J shed 5 bases, with 15 bases lying between them. CDR3 nucleotide sequence: TGTGCCAGCATCCCGCAGGGCGGCTGGGCCAACGTCCTGACTTTC. As protein: CASIPQGGWANVLTF.

J is TRBJ1-2 and V is TRBV29-1; D is possibly TRBD1 (5 bases). V lost 0 bases and J lost 5, with 10 bases in between. The CDR3 extends over 13 amino acids. Per germline, CDR1 SQVTM and CDR2 ANQGSEA. The CDR3 region has the DNA TGCAGCGTTGAAGATCAGGGTGGGTATGGCTACACCTTC. Its translation: CSVEDQGGYGYTF.

The chain couples TRBV7-8 to TRBJ1-4, with 8 positions matching TRBD1. The CDR3 is 15 amino acids. V lost 5 bases, J lost 7 bases, and 9 bases stayed unmatched. Germline V lookup: CDR1 SGHVS, CDR2 FQNEAQ. The CDR3 loop reads CASSPDRAGSEKLFF. The CDR3 bases are TGTGCCAGCAGCCCGGACAGGGCCGGGAGTGAAAAACTGTTTTTT.

This clone was recorded only once. The chain combines TRBV9 with TRBJ1-1; no reliable D call. Germline CDR1 and CDR2: SGDLS and YYNGEE. V lost 3 bases, J lost 0 bases, and 9 bases lay in between. The CDR3 has 14 amino acids. The CDR3 here is CASSAHVLNTEAFF. CDR3 sequence (DNA): TGTGCCAGCAGCGCACACGTACTGAACACTGAAGCTTTCTTT.

CDR3 sequence: CASSLWGDYEQYF. CDR3 DNA sequence: TGTGCCAGCAGCTTGTGGGGCGACTACGAGCAGTACTTC. V and J are TRBV13 and TRBJ2-7, with D perhaps TRBD1 (5 bases). V lost 3 bases, J lost 3 bases, and 9 bases lay in between. Germline V CDR1 and CDR2: PRHDT, FYEKMQ (reference sequence). The CDR3 extends over 13 amino acids.

This rearrangement joins TRBV11-3 to TRBJ2-6; 9 bases map to TRBD1. Germline values: CDR1 SGHNT, CDR2 YENEEA. The CDR3 is 18 residues long. With V trimmed by 4 bases and J by 4 bases, 11 bases remained unmatched. The CDR3 is CASSSRPGTGTGANVLTF. The CDR3 DNA reads as TGTGCCAGCAGCTCCCGTCCCGGGACAGGGACCGGGGCCAACGTCCTGACTTTC. The full variable domain, rest sourced from reference TRBV11-3 and TRBJ2-6, is EAGVVQSPRYKIIEKKQPVAFWCNPISGHNTLYWYLQNLGQGPELLIRYENEEAVDDSQLPKDRFSAERLKGVDSTLKIQPAELGDSAVYLCASSSRPGTGTGANVLTFGAGSRLTVL.

The rearrangement uses TRBV7-7 and TRBJ2-1, with D tentatively TRBD2 (5 bases). V was pared by 1 base and J by 8 bases, with 12 bases between. Germline loops: CDR1 SSHAT, CDR2 FNYEAQ (reference sequence). This CDR3 contains 14 residues. The chain's CDR3 is CASSLDRGGDEQFF. CDR3 sequence (DNA): TGTGCCAGCAGCTTAGATCGGGGTGGTGATGAGCAGTTCTTC.

This chain uses TRBV18 with TRBJ2-7; TRBD1 aligns across 8 bases. The CDR3 totals 14 residues. From germline, CDR1 is KGHSH and CDR2 LQKENI. V lost 6 bases to trimming and J lost 3 bases; unmatched junction nucleotides: 7. The CDR3 nucleotides read TGTGCCAGCTCCCGGGACAGGCCTTTCTACGAGCAGTACTTC. This encodes CASSRDRPFYEQYF.

The rearrangement uses TRBV5-1 and TRBJ2-2, with D perhaps TRBD2 (6 bases). The germline gives CDR1 SGHRS, CDR2 YFSETQ. CDR3 size: 17 residues. Trimming took 1 base from V and 3 from J, leaving 16 bases between them. The CDR3 coding sequence is TGCGCCAGCAGCTTGTCCGTTGGGACTTATGACACCGGGGAGCTGTTTTTT. Its translation is CASSLSVGTYDTGELFF.

The CDR3 spells CSVVGGAYNEQFF. The CDR3 DNA reads as TGCAGCGTTGTAGGCGGGGCCTACAATGAGCAGTTCTTC. The rearrangement uses TRBV29-1 and TRBJ2-1; the D gene is possibly TRBD2 (6 bases). Deletions cut 4 bases from V and 2 bases from J, with 9 bases between. The CDR3 is 13 amino acids. The germline V gene has CDR1 SQVTM and CDR2 ANQGSEA.

The chain carries TRBV6-1 and TRBJ2-3; 9 nucleotides line up with TRBD1. In germline, CDR1 is MNHNS, CDR2 SASEGT. Trimming cost V 11 bases and J 1 base; bases outside gene matches: 7. CDR3 length equals 14 residues. CDR3 loop: CAGGQGMGTDTQYF. The CDR3 region has the DNA TGTGCCGGCGGACAGGGGATGGGCACAGATACGCAGTATTTT.

This chain connects TRBV7-8 to TRBJ2-5, with 8 nucleotides matching TRBD2. This CDR3 comprises 16 residues. The junction had 8 bases not matched to a gene; V was cut back by 1 base and J by 4 bases. Germline CDR1 SGHVS, CDR2 FQNEAQ. CDR3 sequence: CASSLVGGLAGETQYF. CDR3 DNA: TGTGCCAGCAGCTTAGTTGGCGGTCTAGCGGGAGAGACCCAGTACTTC.